This T cell receptor (beta chain) was retrieved from a study of T cell changes during pregnancy in multiple sclerosis. Using immunoSEQ multiplex PCR, the repertoire was profiled, and TCRdb retains in-frame clones only, with some absent. Of just under 65,000 clones listed, approximately 93% are singletons. This sequence was found in a female donor with multiple sclerosis, enrolled in a pregnancy study. The sample in question was CD8+ T cells from peripheral blood mononuclear cells, obtained in the second trimester of pregnancy.

DNA of the CDR3: TGTGCCAGCAGAATTGGGGCGACAGATACGCAGTATTTT. Translating it yields CASRIGATDTQYF. This chain joins TRBV27 and TRBJ2-3; D is possibly TRBD1 (5 bases). V lost 6 bases and J 3 bases, leaving 10 bases between the germline ends. This CDR3 comprises 13 residues. Germline assignment: CDR1 MNHEY and CDR2 SMNVEV (reference sequence).